The clone carrying this TCR beta chain was detected ten times or more. Its antigen is not known. The junction departs from germline at one end; a sequencing error may be responsible. An expansion of CD8+CD57+ cells by flow cytometry had been shown in patients chosen for sequencing. This entry comes from a study of CD8+CD57+ T cells in acquired aplastic anemia. Study results and limitations: No significant patient-versus-control difference appeared in CD8+ Simpson's diversity.

In germline, CDR1 is SGHTA, CDR2 FQGNSA. The CDR3 has 13 residues. The TCR beta profiling, which covered VDJ combination and CDR3 sequence, was carried out using genomic DNA as the template. TCRdb ran MiXCR on the reads and lists one entry per CDR3 protein. The sample has more than 250,000 distinct CDR3 sequences; 65% to 90% are singletons. This receptor was taken from a human donor with aplastic anemia. V gene TRBV7-2 combines with J gene TRBJ2-3; D may be TRBD2 (6 bases). The sequencing sample was made of sorted CD4+, CD8+, or CD8+CD57+ T cells (not recorded which) from PBMCs. CDR3 residues: CASGLAGTDTQYF. The CDR3 nucleotides are TGTGCCAGCGGCTTAGCGGGCACAGATACGCAGTATTTT.